The 24 T cell receptor beta chains below all came from one sample that was sequenced in a study of shared clonotypes between healthy human individuals. Generated by immunoSEQ multiplex PCR, the TCRdb table keeps only in-frame clones and is missing some. The sample shows about 1 million clones, about 77% of them seen only once. Sequenced: memory CD4+ T cells sorted from blood. Subset: CD45RA-negative fraction. The receptors shown here come from a man younger than 30 in good health.

The gene calls are TRBV5-4 and TRBJ2-7; TRBD2 aligns across 7 bases. Germline V gene data show CDR1 as SGHNT and CDR2 as YYREEE (reference sequence). V was pared by 2 bases and J by 5 bases, with 7 bases of the junction left unmatched. This CDR3 contains 14 residues. In DNA, the CDR3 is TGTGCCAGCAGCTTCTCCGGGAGGTTGGACGAGCAGTACTTC. Translation gives CASSFSGRLDEQYF. The complete variable domain, with remaining parts taken from reference TRBV5-4 and TRBJ2-7, reads ETGVTQSPTHLIKTRGQQVTLRCSSQSGHNTVSWYQQALGQGPQFIFQYYREEENGRGNFPPRFSGLQFPNYSSELNVNALELDDSALYLCASSFSGRLDEQYFGPGTRLTVT.

The chain employs TRBV7-9 and TRBJ2-1; no firm D call. V lost 1 base to trimming and J lost 7 bases, with 14 bases between them. Germline V gene sequence: CDR1 SEHNR, CDR2 FQNEAQ (reference sequence). There are 15 residues in the CDR3. The CDR3 bases are TGTGCCAGCAGCTTAGACGGCGCAGACGGGAATGAGCAGTTCTTC. The encoded protein is CASSLDGADGNEQFF.

This clone was seen a handful of times. The rearrangement links TRBV4-3 to TRBJ2-7; 7 bases are a match to TRBD1. From germline, CDR1 is LGHNA and CDR2 YSLEER. V was pared by 0 bases and J by 3 bases, with 5 bases of the junction left unmatched. CDR3 length: 15 residues. The CDR3 spells CASSQDPRQGYEQYF. DNA of the CDR3: TGCGCCAGCAGCCAAGACCCCCGACAGGGCTACGAGCAGTACTTC.

The chain links TRBV11-2 to TRBJ2-7; D might be TRBD2 (5 bases). Germline CDR1 and CDR2: SGHAT and FQNNGV. Between the trimmed V and J ends, which lost 7 bases and 3 bases, there was a span of 16 bases. This CDR3 is built from 14 residues. CDR3 protein: CASTEVGVNYEQYF. The CDR3 DNA sequence: TGTGCCAGCACTGAAGTCGGGGTGAACTACGAGCAGTACTTC.

This clone appeared a few times. This sequence joins TRBV25-1 and TRBJ1-5, with D hard to call. CDR3 length: 15 amino acids. The V end was cut by 5 bases, the J end by 1 base, with 12 bases between. Per germline, CDR1 MGHDK and CDR2 SYGVNS. CDR3 coding DNA: TGTGCCAGCAGTTCGGGCACGTCGAGCAATCAGCCCCAGCATTTT. Amino acids: CASSSGTSSNQPQHF. The complete variable domain, with remaining parts taken from reference TRBV25-1 and TRBJ1-5, reads EADIYQTPRYLVIGTGKKITLECSQTMGHDKMYWYQQDPGMELHLIHYSYGVNSTEKGDLSSESTVSRIRTEHFPLTLESARPSHTSQYLCASSSGTSSNQPQHFGDGTRLSIL.

The chain combines TRBV5-6 with TRBJ2-7; D possibly corresponds to TRBD2 (5 bases). V was cut by 4 bases and J by 5 bases, with 13 bases left in between. CDR1 is SGHDT, CDR2 YYEEEE, per germline. The CDR3 length is 13 residues. CDR3 in amino acids: CASSPQRRHEQYF. CDR3 coding DNA: TGTGCCAGCAGCCCGCAGCGGCGCCACGAGCAGTACTTC.

The CDR3 DNA reads as TGTGCCAGCAGCTTATGGGGGGCGTTAAGTAGTTCACCCCTCCACTTT. It codes for CASSLWGALSSSPLHF. V and J are TRBV7-2 and TRBJ1-6, with D maybe TRBD1 (6 bases). V was pared by 2 bases and J by 9 bases, with 17 bases between. The CDR3 is 16 amino acids. CDR1 SGHTA and CDR2 FQGNSA come from the germline V gene.

This clone was seen a few times. V and J are TRBV7-9 and TRBJ2-3, with D perhaps matching TRBD2 (6 bases). Germline V gene data show CDR1 as SEHNR and CDR2 as FQNEAQ (reference sequence). The CDR3 consists of 16 residues. V was clipped by 6 bases and J by 4 bases, with 20 bases between them. The CDR3 loop reads CASRPLASPAPDTQYF. CDR3 in DNA: TGTGCCAGCAGGCCTCTAGCGTCCCCAGCCCCAGATACGCAGTATTTT.

The chain joins TRBV5-1 to TRBJ2-4; maybe TRBD2 (5 bases). This CDR3 contains 15 residues. Germline CDR1 and CDR2: SGHRS and YFSETQ. The V gene lost 0 bases and the J gene lost 8 bases, with 15 bases spanning the gap. The CDR3 sequence: CASSLAAAPGDIQYF. For the CDR3, the DNA is TGCGCCAGCAGCTTGGCCGCGGCCCCCGGGGACATTCAGTACTTC.

This clone was seen only a few times. This chain joins TRBV27 and TRBJ1-1, with D possibly TRBD1 on 5 matching bases. Trimming took 3 bases from V and 7 from J, leaving 15 bases between them. The CDR3 contains 14 residues. Germline V gene sequence: CDR1 MNHEY, CDR2 SMNVEV (reference sequence). The CDR3 region is CASSLGRAFSEAFF. Here the CDR3 DNA reads TGTGCCAGCAGTTTGGGACGGGCCTTTAGTGAAGCTTTCTTT.

V is TRBV11-2 and J is TRBJ1-2; D not resolved. The V gene's germline CDR1 is SGHAT and CDR2 FQNNGV. This CDR3 region has 15 residues. V was trimmed by 1 base and J by 8 bases, leaving 17 bases between them. Written as DNA, the CDR3 is TGTGCCAGCAGCTTAGGTTCCGGGAGGTTATACGGCTACACCTTC. This codes for CASSLGSGRLYGYTF.

The rearrangement links TRBV6-1 to TRBJ2-5, with D perhaps being TRBD1 or TRBD2 (6 bases each). The CDR3 covers 19 residues. Germline lookup yields CDR1 MNHNS and CDR2 SASEGT. V lost 4 bases and J lost 5, with 29 bases in between. Written as DNA, the CDR3 is TGTGCCAGCAGTGGCCTCCGGCGGGGCGGGGAAGGGGGTCGGGAGACCCAGTACTTC. Translation gives CASSGLRRGGEGGRETQYF.

The gene calls are TRBV11-2 and TRBJ2-5, with a weak D call TRBD1 (8 bases). CDR3 size: 15 residues. The germline V and J ends were trimmed by 5 bases and 3 bases, with 16 bases remaining between them. CDR1 SGHAT and CDR2 FQNNGV come from the germline V gene. Here the CDR3 reads CASSRTGRVEETQYF. In DNA form, the CDR3 reads TGTGCCAGCAGCCGGACAGGGAGGGTGGAAGAGACCCAGTACTTC.

In this sample, this clone turned up a few times. CDR3 bases: TGTGCCAGCAGGGCCACTCTCAATCAAGGCTACACCTTC. This translates into CASRATLNQGYTF. The chain combines TRBV7-2 with TRBJ1-2; D ambiguous. CDR3 length: 13 residues. Looked up from germline, CDR1 is SGHTA and CDR2 is FQGNSA. Trimming cost V 6 bases and J 8 bases, with 16 bases left between them.

The V gene is TRBV9, the J gene TRBJ2-5; D unclear. The CDR3 has 13 residues. Trimming removed 3 bases from V and 5 bases from J, with 11 bases in between. Per the germline V gene, CDR1 is SGDLS and CDR2 is YYNGEE. The CDR3 DNA is TGTGCCAGCAGCGGTGATTTTGCGGAGACCCAGTACTTC. Translating gives CASSGDFAETQYF.

This clone was found a few times. The chain recombines TRBV7-8 with TRBJ1-2; D remains unclear. CDR3 length equals 14 residues. Per the germline V gene, CDR1 is SGHVS and CDR2 is FQNEAQ. The ends were cut back, 1 base at V and 1 base at J, with 7 bases in the middle. Written as DNA, the CDR3 is TGTGCCAGCAGCTTAGACCCTAATAACTATGGCTACACCTTC. It codes for CASSLDPNNYGYTF.

The chain uses TRBV2 and TRBJ2-5, with TRBD2 as a possible D gene (5 bases). Germline V gives CDR1 SNHLY, CDR2 FYNNEI. This CDR3 has 12 amino acids. Trimming took off 6 bases at V and 3 bases at J, with 8 bases between the two ends. CDR3 protein: CASRQEEETQYF. The CDR3 nucleotides read TGTGCCAGCAGGCAGGAGGAAGAGACCCAGTACTTC.

In this sample, this clone turned up a few times. The chain employs TRBV7-8 and TRBJ1-1; TRBD1 agrees at 10 bases. Unmatched junction bases numbered 1, after V lost 2 bases and J lost 10 bases. This CDR3 has 12 residues. Per the germline V gene, CDR1 is SGHVS and CDR2 is FQNEAQ. The DNA of the CDR3 is TGTGCCAGCAGCTTACGACAGGGGGCAGCTTTCTTT. Translation gives CASSLRQGAAFF. Full variable domain (remainder filled in from reference TRBV7-8 and TRBJ1-1): GAGVSQSPRYKVAKRGQDVALRCDPISGHVSLFWYQQALGQGPEFLTYFQNEAQLDKSGLPSDRFFAERPEGSVSTLKIQRTQQEDSAVYLCASSLRQGAAFFGQGTRLTVV.

V is TRBV27 and J is TRBJ1-5; D unresolved. This CDR3 has 13 amino acids. V was clipped by 8 bases and J by 2 bases, with 10 bases between them. The germline V gene has CDR1 MNHEY and CDR2 SMNVEV (reference sequence). CDR3 sequence reads: CASLPRRNQPQHF. The CDR3 DNA reads as TGTGCCAGCCTCCCGCGGCGCAATCAGCCCCAGCATTTT.

This chain links TRBV30 with TRBJ2-7; 9 bases agree with TRBD1. The CDR3 consists of 14 residues. Germline V gives CDR1 GTSNPN, CDR2 SVGIG (reference sequence). V was clipped by 2 bases and J by 2 bases; unmatched bases: 4. CDR3 DNA: TGTGCCTGGAGTAGGGGACAGGGACCCTACGAGCAGTACTTC. This encodes CAWSRGQGPYEQYF.

This chain uses TRBV4-1 with TRBJ2-7; 10 nucleotides line up with TRBD2. The V segment lost 0 bases and the J segment 4 bases; nucleotides outside the gene matches: 3. CDR3 length equals 15 residues. CDR1 and CDR2 (germline): MGHRA, YSYEKL. CDR3 protein: CASSQEALAGYEQYF. Written as DNA, the CDR3 is TGCGCCAGCAGCCAAGAGGCACTAGCGGGATACGAGCAGTACTTC.

CDR3 bases: TGTGCCAGCAGCTTAGCCCGACAGGGGATAACTGGAAACACCATATATTTT. This codes for CASSLARQGITGNTIYF. The chain combines TRBV7-9 with TRBJ1-3; 8 nucleotides agree with TRBD1. CDR3 size: 17 residues. V dropped 0 bases and J dropped 2; count of bases not matched to a gene: 6. Per germline, CDR1 SEHNR and CDR2 FQNEAQ (reference sequence).

This rearrangement joins TRBV5-4 to TRBJ1-2, with D perhaps TRBD1 (6 bases). Germline V lookup: CDR1 SGHNT, CDR2 YYREEE (reference sequence). V was pared by 1 base and J by 2 bases, with 9 bases between. The CDR3 loop spans 14 amino acids. The CDR3 sequence: CASSLTGPNYGYTF. The CDR3 region has the DNA TGTGCCAGCAGCTTGACAGGGCCGAACTATGGCTACACCTTC.

The chain is built from TRBV30 and TRBJ2-1, with 8 bases fitting TRBD2. Unmatched junction bases numbered 5, after V lost 2 bases and J lost 8 bases. CDR1 is GTSNPN and CDR2 is SVGIG in the germline V gene (reference sequence). The length of the CDR3 is 13 residues. CDR3: CAWSRTSSYEQFF. Written as DNA, the CDR3 is TGTGCCTGGAGTCGGACTAGCTCTTATGAGCAGTTCTTC.